This entry lists 9 T cell receptor beta chains sequenced from one sample in a study of cytomegalovirus exposure and HLA in healthy donors. Method: immunoSEQ multiplex PCR; TCRdb's copy keeps in-frame clones and lacks some. The table records about 170,000 clones, just under 90% of them present only once. Material for sequencing was PBMCs. All receptors derive from a man between 18 and 35 years old in good health and CMV-seropositive.

The chain combines TRBV5-4 with TRBJ2-1; D is unresolved. V lost 0 bases, J lost 5 bases, and 3 bases lay in between. The CDR3 covers 12 residues. Per the germline V gene, CDR1 is SGHNT and CDR2 is YYREEE (reference sequence). The CDR3 here is CASSLDNNEQFF. The CDR3 coding sequence is TGTGCCAGCAGCTTGGACAACAATGAGCAGTTCTTC.

This clone came up once. The chain uses TRBV5-1 and TRBJ1-4; 10 bases agree with TRBD1. CDR3 length: 14 amino acids. In germline, CDR1 is SGHRS, CDR2 YFSETQ. Trimming at V came to 5 bases and at J to 6 bases, leaving 4 bases not matched to a gene. CDR3 DNA: TGCGCCAGCAGTGCCGGGACAGGGGATGAAAAACTGTTTTTT. It specifies CASSAGTGDEKLFF.

The J gene is TRBJ1-3, the V gene TRBV7-6; a possible D gene is TRBD1 (6 bases). V was pared by 2 bases and J by 0 bases, with 11 bases between. Per the germline V gene, CDR1 is SGHVS and CDR2 is FNYEAQ. The CDR3 runs to 16 residues. The CDR3 nucleotides are TGTGCCAGCAGCTTACCAGGGACAAACTCTGGAAACACCATATATTTT. Translated: CASSLPGTNSGNTIYF.

The sample holds one count of this clone. In the same sample, other DNA sequences code for this CDR3. This chain links TRBV5-4 with TRBJ1-2; TRBD1 might be the D (5 bases). The ends were cut back, 2 bases at V and 0 bases at J, with 5 bases in the middle. The length of the CDR3 is 13 residues. Per germline, CDR1 SGHNT and CDR2 YYREEE (reference sequence). The CDR3 protein is CASSLGANYGYTF. The CDR3 DNA is TGTGCCAGCAGCTTAGGGGCTAACTATGGCTACACCTTC. The full variable domain, rest sourced from reference TRBV5-4 and TRBJ1-2, is ETGVTQSPTHLIKTRGQQVTLRCSSQSGHNTVSWYQQALGQGPQFIFQYYREEENGRGNFPPRFSGLQFPNYSSELNVNALELDDSALYLCASSLGANYGYTFGSGTRLTVV.

The V gene is TRBV7-9, the J gene TRBJ2-2; 7 positions match TRBD1. The V and J ends lost 2 bases and 6 bases, in that order; junction bases with no gene match: 3. CDR1 is SEHNR and CDR2 is FQNEAQ in the germline V gene (reference sequence). The CDR3 runs to 14 residues. The CDR3 sequence is CASSLQGVSGELFF. In nucleotides, the CDR3 is TGTGCCAGCAGCTTACAGGGGGTATCCGGGGAGCTGTTTTTT.

The rearrangement joins TRBV19 to TRBJ1-4; maybe TRBD1 (6 bases). V dropped 6 bases and J dropped 5 bases, with 16 bases sitting between them. The CDR3 runs 15 residues. Germline V gene sequence: CDR1 LNHDA, CDR2 SQIVND (reference sequence). CDR3 nucleotide sequence: TGTGCCAGTAGCACGGGGGGGGCCGGCAATGAAAAACTGTTTTTT. This gives the protein CASSTGGAGNEKLFF.

In its sample, this clone was seen a few times. This sequence joins TRBV11-2 and TRBJ1-2, with D possibly being TRBD1 (6 bases). CDR3 length: 15 amino acids. V was trimmed by 6 bases and J by 1 base, leaving 15 bases between them. Germline CDR1 SGHAT, CDR2 FQNNGV. As DNA, the CDR3 is TGTGCCAGCAGGCCCATCAGGGGTCATAACTATGGCTACACCTTC. Protein product: CASRPIRGHNYGYTF.

There are a few counts of this clone. The chain combines TRBV25-1 with TRBJ2-2; D remains ambiguous. Germline V CDR1 and CDR2: MGHDK, SYGVNS. The V and J ends lost 6 bases and 5 bases respectively, with 4 bases between them. The CDR3 contains 11 residues. The CDR3 protein is CASSLTGELFF. Written as DNA, the CDR3 is TGTGCCAGCAGCCTTACCGGGGAGCTGTTTTTT.

Only one count was recorded for this clone. The chain has TRBV4-1 and TRBJ2-5; D call uncertain. The germline V and J ends were trimmed by 0 bases and 5 bases, with 10 bases remaining between them. Germline values: CDR1 MGHRA, CDR2 YSYEKL. The CDR3 length is 14 residues. CDR3 nucleotides: TGCGCCAGCAGCCAAGACACTTCCTTGGAGACCCAGTACTTC. It specifies CASSQDTSLETQYF.